This passage covers 14 T cell receptor beta chains from one sample sequenced in a study of blood T cell repertoires in COVID-19. Clones were read by immunoSEQ multiplex PCR, and TCRdb kept only the in-frame ones, dropping some. The sample has about 150,000 clones; 70% to 90% are singletons. The specimen sequenced was PBMCs or T cells enriched from blood (not recorded which). The receptors originated from a woman between 50 and 59 years old with acute COVID-19.

The genes are TRBV18 and TRBJ1-6; 7 bases fit TRBD1. The germline V gene has CDR1 KGHSH and CDR2 LQKENI. V trimming: 4 bases; J trimming: 5 bases; junction bases outside the gene matches: 2. The CDR3 has 14 residues. The CDR3 sequence: CASSLDRDNSPLHF. CDR3 sequence (DNA): TGTGCCAGCTCACTTGACAGGGATAATTCACCCCTCCACTTT.

The chain recombines TRBV15 with TRBJ1-2, with D unclear. V was clipped by 8 bases and J by 7 bases, with 20 bases between them. Germline V gene data show CDR1 as LNHNV and CDR2 as YYDKDF (reference sequence). The CDR3 consists of 14 residues. CDR3 nucleotide sequence: TGTGCCACCTCCCGAGAGTACTCGTTAGTTGGCTACACCTTC. As protein: CATSREYSLVGYTF.

The chain is built from TRBV11-3 and TRBJ2-3; D remains ambiguous. The CDR3 contains 18 residues. Trimming shortened V by 3 bases and J by 3 bases, and 22 bases separated the two germline ends. The germline CDR1 and CDR2 sequences are SGHNT and YENEEA. CDR3 amino acids: CASSLLRVGDKETDTQYF. In DNA form, the CDR3 reads TGTGCCAGCAGCTTGCTACGGGTCGGAGATAAGGAGACAGATACGCAGTATTTT.

The count of this clone is one. Within the sample, other DNA sequences also encode this same CDR3. This rearrangement joins TRBV18 to TRBJ1-5; 10 positions match TRBD1. Per germline, CDR1 KGHSH and CDR2 LQKENI. V lost 3 bases and J lost 2; bases outside the gene matches: 1. CDR3 length: 15 residues. CDR3 residues: CASSPGTGGNQPQHF. CDR3 bases: TGTGCCAGCTCACCCGGGACAGGGGGCAATCAGCCCCAGCATTTT. Variable domain in full (rest from reference TRBV18 and TRBJ1-5): NAGVMQNPRHLVRRRGQEARLRCSPMKGHSHVYWYRQLPEEGLKFMVYLQKENIIDESGMPKERFSAEFPKEGPSILRIQQVVRGDSAAYFCASSPGTGGNQPQHFGDGTRLSIL.

In its sample, this clone was seen once. The chain links TRBV2 to TRBJ2-7, with 8 positions matching TRBD2. V gave up 4 bases and J gave up 2 bases; unmatched junction bases: 4. CDR1 is SNHLY and CDR2 is FYNNEI in the germline V gene. This CDR3 comprises 14 residues. CDR3: CASSATSGTYEQYF. The DNA of the CDR3 is TGTGCCAGCAGTGCCACTAGCGGTACCTACGAGCAGTACTTC.

The rearrangement joins TRBV4-1 to TRBJ2-7, with TRBD2 matching over 11 bases. The germline V gene encodes CDR1 MGHRA and CDR2 YSYEKL. CDR3 length: 16 residues. With 1 base clipped from V and 3 bases from J, the junction kept 5 bases outside the gene matches. Here the CDR3 DNA reads TGCGCCAGCAGCCAAGCCATAGCGGGAGGGGTCTACGAGCAGTACTTC. It translates to CASSQAIAGGVYEQYF.

This chain connects TRBV19 to TRBJ1-3; possibly TRBD1 for D (6 bases). The CDR3 runs 15 residues. From germline, CDR1 is LNHDA and CDR2 SQIVND (reference sequence). V was cut by 5 bases and J by 2 bases, with 13 bases left in between. Here the CDR3 reads CASSEGQSAGNTIYF. CDR3 sequence (DNA): TGTGCCAGTAGTGAGGGACAAAGCGCTGGAAACACCATATATTTT. The full variable domain, with the rest looked up from reference TRBV19 and TRBJ1-3, is DGGITQSPKYLFRKEGQNVTLSCEQNLNHDAMYWYRQDPGQGLRLIYYSQIVNDFQKGDIAEGYSVSREKKESFPLTVTSAQKNPTAFYLCASSEGQSAGNTIYFGEGSWLTVV.

The V and J genes are TRBV9 and TRBJ2-5; D unclear. V lost 2 bases, J lost 5 bases, and 13 bases lay in between. Germline CDR1 and CDR2: SGDLS and YYNGEE. The CDR3 has 14 amino acids. In nucleotides, the CDR3 is TGTGCCAGCAGCGTTGACTCCCTCATGGAGACCCAGTACTTC. Amino acid sequence: CASSVDSLMETQYF.

This sequence joins TRBV5-1 and TRBJ2-3; 7 nucleotides line up with TRBD1. In germline, CDR1 is SGHRS, CDR2 YFSETQ. The V gene end was trimmed by 4 bases and the J gene end by 4 bases; junction bases not matched to a gene: 3. This CDR3 contains 13 residues. The CDR3 loop is CASSEQGADTQYF. For the CDR3, the DNA is TGCGCCAGCAGCGAGCAGGGGGCAGATACGCAGTATTTT.

This chain joins TRBV19 and TRBJ2-5; possibly TRBD2 for D (7 bases). Deletions cut 2 bases from V and 5 bases from J, with 15 bases between. The length of the CDR3 is 15 residues. Germline V gene sequence: CDR1 LNHDA, CDR2 SQIVND (reference sequence). The CDR3 region is CASSIRGRGGETQYF. DNA of the CDR3: TGTGCCAGTAGTATAAGAGGAAGGGGGGGGGAGACCCAGTACTTC.

This chain connects TRBV18 to TRBJ2-5; TRBD1 is a possible D gene (6 bases). Trimming took 4 bases from V and 2 from J, leaving 11 bases between them. Looked up from germline, CDR1 is KGHSH and CDR2 is LQKENI. The CDR3 runs to 14 residues. The CDR3 region is CASSLGHQQETQYF. The DNA of the CDR3 is TGTGCCAGCTCACTGGGACACCAGCAAGAGACCCAGTACTTC.

The gene calls are TRBV9 and TRBJ2-5; TRBD1 agrees at 8 bases. The germline CDR1 and CDR2 sequences are SGDLS and YYNGEE. After removal of 0 bases from V and 5 bases from J, the junction contained 15 bases not matched to a gene. The CDR3 totals 18 residues. CDR3 nucleotide sequence: TGTGCCAGCAGCGTAGCTATTGGCGGGACAGGAGGATTGGAGACCCAGTACTTC. Translating gives CASSVAIGGTGGLETQYF.

The chain couples TRBV6-2 or TRBV6-3 to TRBJ2-4; TRBD2 might be the D (5 bases). V gave up 6 bases and J gave up 3 bases, with 15 bases separating them. This CDR3 has 15 amino acids. Germline V gene sequence: CDR1 MNHEY, CDR2 SVGEGT. The CDR3 sequence is CASSLDWGGKNIQYF. The CDR3 DNA reads TGTGCCAGCAGCCTGGACTGGGGTGGCAAAAACATTCAGTACTTC.

The chain combines TRBV18 with TRBJ2-1; TRBD1 might be the D (6 bases). V dropped 3 bases and J dropped 6 bases, with 18 bases sitting between them. CDR1 is KGHSH, CDR2 LQKENI, per germline. The length of the CDR3 is 16 residues. CDR3 DNA sequence: TGTGCCAGCTCACCTGTTTGGGGCCAAGGGGGCAATGAGCAGTTCTTC. It codes for CASSPVWGQGGNEQFF.